Following are 25 T cell receptor beta chains from one sample sequenced in a study of shared clonotypes between healthy human individuals. The assay was immunoSEQ multiplex PCR, and TCRdb's table has in-frame clones only and misses some. The data show 550,000 to 700,000 clones, around four fifths seen once. Sequencing was carried out using memory CD4+ T cells sorted from blood. Described subset: CD45RA-negative fraction. These receptors originate from a woman aged 30 to 39 in good health.

The count of this clone is one. V and J are TRBV5-1 and TRBJ2-7, with TRBD1 as a possible D gene (6 bases). Germline V gene lookup returns CDR1 SGHRS and CDR2 YFSETQ. V gave up 4 bases and J gave up 7 bases, with 18 bases separating them. This CDR3 has 14 residues. Written as DNA, the CDR3 is TGCGCCAGCAGCGGGGGCAGGGCCCCAAGGGAGCAGTACTTC. Protein: CASSGGRAPREQYF.

The rearrangement links TRBV5-1 to TRBJ2-7; D may be TRBD2 (5 bases). The V gene's germline CDR1 is SGHRS and CDR2 YFSETQ. Trimming left V 0 bases short and J 4 bases short, with 14 bases between. The CDR3 extends over 15 amino acids. DNA for the CDR3: TGCGCCAGCAGCTTGGAAGGACTGGGTGGTTACGAGCAGTACTTC. Translating gives CASSLEGLGGYEQYF.

This clone showed up many times. The chain joins TRBV14 to TRBJ2-7; D tentatively fits TRBD1 or TRBD2 (7 bases each). V was pared by 4 bases and J by 2 bases, with 15 bases between. The CDR3 runs to 15 residues. Germline values: CDR1 SGHDN, CDR2 FVKESK. CDR3 sequence: CASSLRQGGPYEQYF. CDR3 nucleotides: TGTGCCAGCAGCCTACGGCAGGGGGGGCCCTACGAGCAGTACTTC.

The chain uses TRBV6-6 and TRBJ2-2; tentative D call: TRBD2 (5 bases). The germline V and J ends were trimmed by 7 bases and 5 bases, with 8 bases remaining between them. The V gene's germline CDR1 is MNHNY and CDR2 SVGAGI (reference sequence). This CDR3 has 12 amino acids. The CDR3 DNA reads as TGTGCCAGCAAACGGACTACCGGGGAGCTGTTTTTT. Encoded protein: CASKRTTGELFF.

The rearrangement links TRBV6-1 to TRBJ2-5, with D possibly matching TRBD2 (5 bases). Trimming removed 6 bases from V and 3 bases from J, with 14 bases in between. This CDR3 has 14 residues. Germline lookup yields CDR1 MNHNS and CDR2 SASEGT. The DNA of the CDR3 is TGTGCCAGCAGCCGAGACTACTTCAAAGAGACCCAGTACTTC. Encoded protein: CASSRDYFKETQYF.

The V and J genes are TRBV7-2 and TRBJ2-7; D unclear. The V gene's germline CDR1 is SGHTA and CDR2 FQGNSA. With 5 bases removed from V and 3 bases from J, the gap between germline ends came to 14 bases. The CDR3 loop spans 14 amino acids. CDR3 loop: CASSTYLRIYEQYF. The CDR3 DNA reads TGTGCCAGCAGCACGTATCTGAGGATCTACGAGCAGTACTTC.

Turning to this clone: This specimen includes other DNA sequences encoding the same CDR3. V usage is TRBV18 and J usage is TRBJ1-1; 7 nucleotides line up with TRBD1. The J segment lost 3 bases and the V segment lost 3 bases, leaving 1 base of the junction unmatched. There are 13 residues in the CDR3. Germline CDR1 is KGHSH and CDR2 is LQKENI. CDR3 loop: CASSPTGDTEAFF. CDR3 sequence (DNA): TGTGCCAGCTCACCCACAGGGGACACTGAAGCTTTCTTT.

J is TRBJ2-7 and V is TRBV2; 7 nucleotides agree with TRBD1. The CDR3 has 12 residues. After removal of 7 bases from V and 5 bases from J, the junction contained 5 bases not matched to a gene. The germline CDR1 and CDR2 sequences are SNHLY and FYNNEI. CDR3 residues: CASKRQGDEQYF. CDR3 coding DNA: TGTGCCAGCAAAAGACAGGGCGACGAGCAGTACTTC.

In this sample, this clone is medium-sized. The rearrangement uses TRBV2 and TRBJ1-4, with a weak D call TRBD1 (5 bases). The CDR3 length is 14 residues. Looked up from germline, CDR1 is SNHLY and CDR2 is FYNNEI. The V gene lost 11 bases and the J gene lost 0 bases, with 13 bases spanning the gap. The CDR3 DNA sequence: TGTGCCTGGCAAGAAGGGGCAACTAATGAAAAACTGTTTTTT. Translating it yields CAWQEGATNEKLFF.

This clone was seen more than once but under ten times. Here the CDR3 reads CASSLRREGYNEQFF. The CDR3 DNA sequence: TGTGCCAGCAGCTTACGACGGGAAGGCTACAATGAGCAGTTCTTC. The gene calls are TRBV11-2 and TRBJ2-1; D possibly corresponds to TRBD2 (5 bases). The ends were cut back, 2 bases at V and 3 bases at J, with 11 bases in the middle. This CDR3 spans 15 amino acids. Germline assignment: CDR1 SGHAT and CDR2 FQNNGV.

The chain has TRBV5-1 and TRBJ1-2, with 11 bases aligning to TRBD1. Germline V gene data show CDR1 as SGHRS and CDR2 as YFSETQ. After removal of 4 bases from V and 7 bases from J, the junction contained 6 bases not matched to a gene. This CDR3 contains 14 residues. This CDR3 reads CASSAGQGAGGYTF. Here the CDR3 DNA reads TGCGCCAGCAGCGCCGGACAGGGGGCGGGTGGCTACACCTTC.

The rearrangement joins TRBV4-1 to TRBJ2-2, with 7 positions matching TRBD2. V trimming: 4 bases; J trimming: 1 base; junction bases outside the gene matches: 9. Germline V gene data show CDR1 as MGHRA and CDR2 as YSYEKL. The length of the CDR3 is 17 residues. As DNA, the CDR3 is TGCGCCAGCAGCCCCCTGGGAGCGGGACGGAACACCGGGGAGCTGTTTTTT. Translating it yields CASSPLGAGRNTGELFF.

The chain employs TRBV6-5 and TRBJ2-1, with 8 nucleotides matching TRBD2. Unmatched junction bases numbered 11, after V lost 2 bases and J lost 8 bases. The germline gives CDR1 MNHEY, CDR2 SVGAGI. This CDR3 is 16 amino acids long. CDR3 sequence: CASSYLAGVRTDEQFF. As DNA, the CDR3 is TGTGCCAGCAGTTACCTAGCGGGTGTGAGGACGGATGAGCAGTTCTTC.

The rearrangement links TRBV18 to TRBJ2-7, with D uncertain. Trimming cost V 3 bases and J 3 bases, with 12 bases left between them. The germline V gene encodes CDR1 KGHSH and CDR2 LQKENI. There are 14 residues in the CDR3. The DNA for the CDR3 is TGTGCCAGCTCACCGCGACGGATAGTCTACGAGCAGTACTTC. The encoded protein is CASSPRRIVYEQYF.

The chain combines TRBV28 with TRBJ2-5, with a possible D match to TRBD1 (6 bases). Germline V gene sequence: CDR1 MDHEN, CDR2 SYDVKM. The length of the CDR3 is 15 residues. V gave up 6 bases and J gave up 9 bases, with 23 bases separating them. The chain's CDR3 is CASRSPATGPGAQYF. The CDR3 DNA is TGTGCCAGCAGATCTCCTGCGACAGGACCTGGGGCCCAGTACTTC.

V is TRBV5-1 and J is TRBJ2-2; 14 bases match TRBD2. Losses at the gene ends were 4 bases for V and 4 bases for J; bases not matched to a gene: 9. The CDR3 extends over 18 amino acids. Germline CDR1 is SGHRS and CDR2 is YFSETQ. The CDR3 spells CASSRGLAGVSGTGELFF. CDR3 bases: TGCGCCAGCAGCCGGGGACTAGCGGGAGTTTCGGGCACCGGGGAGCTGTTTTTT.

V gene TRBV19 combines with J gene TRBJ2-7; D may match TRBD1 or TRBD2 (5 bases each). Germline CDR1 reads LNHDA; CDR2 reads SQIVND (reference sequence). Trimming took 3 bases from V and 0 from J, leaving 15 bases between them. CDR3 length equals 16 residues. CDR3 sequence reads: CASSIFSVRGSYEQYF. In DNA, the CDR3 is TGTGCCAGTAGTATCTTTTCGGTGAGGGGCTCCTACGAGCAGTACTTC.

This chain links TRBV6-1 with TRBJ1-5; 7 positions agree with TRBD1. J lost 3 bases, V lost 4 bases, and 6 bases had no gene match. CDR1 MNHNS and CDR2 SASEGT come from the germline V gene. The CDR3 loop spans 15 amino acids. CDR3 DNA: TGTGCCAGCAGTGTTCATGGACAGGACAATCAGCCCCAGCATTTT. It is translated as CASSVHGQDNQPQHF.

V is TRBV6-6 and J is TRBJ2-5; TRBD2 might be the D (5 bases). The germline V and J ends were trimmed by 6 bases and 4 bases, with 18 bases remaining between them. The germline CDR1 and CDR2 sequences are MNHNY and SVGAGI (reference sequence). This CDR3 is 15 amino acids long. CDR3 in DNA: TGTGCCAGCAGGGACTGGACCTCTGGAGGAGAGACCCAGTACTTC. Its translation is CASRDWTSGGETQYF.

The J gene is TRBJ2-6, the V gene TRBV4-2, with 8 bases that match TRBD2. The CDR3 is 17 residues long. Looked up from germline, CDR1 is LGHNA and CDR2 is YNFKEQ. After removal of 1 base from V and 2 bases from J, the junction contained 4 bases not matched to a gene. The CDR3 DNA reads TGTGCCAGCAGCCAAGGGGGGACTAGTACTGGGGCCAACGTCCTGACTTTC. Protein sequence: CASSQGGTSTGANVLTF.

The V call is TRBV6-1, the J call TRBJ1-2; D might be TRBD1 (6 bases). Trimming left V 4 bases short and J 5 bases short, with 17 bases between. Germline-derived CDR1 and CDR2 are MNHNS and SASEGT. This CDR3 spans 15 amino acids. CDR3 bases: TGTGCCAGCAGTGCCTCGACAGGTTTGGGATATGGCTACACCTTC. The encoded protein is CASSASTGLGYGYTF.

CDR3 sequence (DNA): TGTGCCAGCACCAACCGGGACAGGGTAGACACTGAAGCTTTCTTT. Protein product: CASTNRDRVDTEAFF. J is TRBJ1-1 and V is TRBV7-8, with 9 bases aligning to TRBD1. CDR3 size: 15 residues. Germline CDR1 SGHVS, CDR2 FQNEAQ. After removal of 7 bases from V and 3 bases from J, the junction contained 9 bases not matched to a gene.

Remarks on this clone: This may be a read error, as it is one base from a much larger clone. This sequence joins TRBV2 and TRBJ2-7; D gene ambiguous. CDR3 length: 10 residues. Germline lookup yields CDR1 SNHLY and CDR2 FYNNEI. V was shortened by 4 bases and J by 6 bases, with 4 bases between the two germline ends. CDR3 DNA: TGTGCCAGCAGTGTAGGCGAGCAGTACTTC. Translated: CASSVGEQYF.

V is TRBV19 and J is TRBJ2-1, with 9 nucleotides matching TRBD1. The CDR3 sequence is 15 residues long. Germline CDR1 is LNHDA and CDR2 is SQIVND (reference sequence). The ends lost 5 bases at V and 4 bases at J; junction bases unmatched: 6. The CDR3 DNA is TGTGCCAGTAGTCTGGGACAGGGAGTTTACAATGAGCAGTTCTTC. This translates into CASSLGQGVYNEQFF.

J is TRBJ2-1 and V is TRBV5-1; D might be TRBD1 (6 bases). The CDR3 extends over 13 amino acids. V lost 7 bases and J 1 base, leaving 9 bases between the germline ends. CDR1 is SGHRS, CDR2 YFSETQ, per germline. CDR3 coding DNA: TGCGCCAGCTCCGGACAGTCCTACAATGAGCAGTTCTTC. Translating it yields CASSGQSYNEQFF. The complete variable domain, with remaining parts taken from reference TRBV5-1 and TRBJ2-1, reads KAGVTQTPRYLIKTRGQQVTLSCSPISGHRSVSWYQQTPGQGLQFLFEYFSETQRNKGNFPGRFSGRQFSNSRSEMNVSTLELGDSALYLCASSGQSYNEQFFGPGTRLTVL.